This TCR beta chain was profiled in a study of shared clonotypes between healthy human individuals. Produced via immunoSEQ multiplex PCR; TCRdb's table is partial and in-frame only. The sample consists of hundreds of thousands of clones, 75% to 80% of them appearing once. The germline V gene has CDR1 LNHDA and CDR2 SQIVND (reference sequence). The V and J ends lost 8 bases and 3 bases respectively, with 14 bases between them. This CDR3 has 13 residues. V gene TRBV19 combines with J gene TRBJ2-7; tentatively, D is TRBD1 or TRBD2 (5 bases each). The TCR was taken from a woman in her thirties or forties in good health. Some clones in this sample may be carry-over from other donors' samples. The sequenced sample consisted of PBMCs. Here the CDR3 reads CASRDGINYEQYF. CDR3 nucleotides: TGTGCCAGTCGGGACGGCATAAACTACGAGCAGTACTTC.